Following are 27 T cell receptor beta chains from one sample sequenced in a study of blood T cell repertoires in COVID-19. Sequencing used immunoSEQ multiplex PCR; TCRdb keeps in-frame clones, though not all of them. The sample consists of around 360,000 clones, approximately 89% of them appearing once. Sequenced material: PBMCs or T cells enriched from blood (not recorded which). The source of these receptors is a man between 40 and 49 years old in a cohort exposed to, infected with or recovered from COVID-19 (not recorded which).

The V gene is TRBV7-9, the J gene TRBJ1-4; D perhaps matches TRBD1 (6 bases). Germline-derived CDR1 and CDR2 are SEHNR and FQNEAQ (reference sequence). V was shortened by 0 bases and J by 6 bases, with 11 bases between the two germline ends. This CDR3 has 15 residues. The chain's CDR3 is CASSLAAGAYEKLFF. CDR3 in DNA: TGTGCCAGCAGCTTAGCTGCGGGGGCTTATGAAAAACTGTTTTTT.

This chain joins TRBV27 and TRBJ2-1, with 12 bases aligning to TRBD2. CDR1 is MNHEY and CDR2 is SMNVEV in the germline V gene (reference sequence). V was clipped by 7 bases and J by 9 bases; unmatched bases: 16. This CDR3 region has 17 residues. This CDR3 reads CASTESRLAGVRAEQFF. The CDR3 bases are TGTGCCAGCACCGAAAGCCGACTAGCGGGAGTACGTGCTGAGCAGTTCTTC.

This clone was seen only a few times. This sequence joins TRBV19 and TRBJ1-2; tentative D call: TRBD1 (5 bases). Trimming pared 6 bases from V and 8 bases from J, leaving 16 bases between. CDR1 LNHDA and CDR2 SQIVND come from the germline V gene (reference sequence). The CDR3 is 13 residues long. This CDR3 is CASSTDKVEGYTF. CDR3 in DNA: TGTGCCAGTAGCACGGACAAGGTGGAGGGCTACACCTTC.

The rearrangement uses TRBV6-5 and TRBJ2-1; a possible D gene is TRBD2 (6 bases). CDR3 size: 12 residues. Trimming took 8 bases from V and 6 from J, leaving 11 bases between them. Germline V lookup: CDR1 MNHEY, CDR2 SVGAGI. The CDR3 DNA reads TGTGCCAGCCGAACTAGCACCAATGAGCAGTTCTTC. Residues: CASRTSTNEQFF.

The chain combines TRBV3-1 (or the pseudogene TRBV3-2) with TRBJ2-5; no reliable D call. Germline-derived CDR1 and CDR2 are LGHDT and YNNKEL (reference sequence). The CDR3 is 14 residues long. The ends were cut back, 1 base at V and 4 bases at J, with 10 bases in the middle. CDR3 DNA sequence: TGTGCCAGCAGCCAAGTCAGGAATTCAGAGACCCAGTACTTC. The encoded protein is CASSQVRNSETQYF.

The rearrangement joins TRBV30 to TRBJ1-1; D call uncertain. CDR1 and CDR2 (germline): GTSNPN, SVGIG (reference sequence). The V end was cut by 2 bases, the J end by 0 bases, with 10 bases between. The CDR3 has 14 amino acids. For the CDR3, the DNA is TGTGCCTGGAGTTCAGTAGCGATGAACACTGAAGCTTTCTTT. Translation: CAWSSVAMNTEAFF.

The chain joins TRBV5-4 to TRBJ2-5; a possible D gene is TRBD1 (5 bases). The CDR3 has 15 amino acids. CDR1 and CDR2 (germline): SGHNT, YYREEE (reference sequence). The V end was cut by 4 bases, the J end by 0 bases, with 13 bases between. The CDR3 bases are TGTGCCAGCAGCCAACGACAGCTTTACCAAGAGACCCAGTACTTC. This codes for CASSQRQLYQETQYF.

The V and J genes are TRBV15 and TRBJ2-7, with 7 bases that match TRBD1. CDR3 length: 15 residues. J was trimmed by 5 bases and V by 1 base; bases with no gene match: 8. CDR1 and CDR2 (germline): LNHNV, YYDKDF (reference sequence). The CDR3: CATSRGSTGLDEQYF. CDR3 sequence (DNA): TGTGCCACCAGCAGAGGCTCGACAGGGTTGGACGAGCAGTACTTC.

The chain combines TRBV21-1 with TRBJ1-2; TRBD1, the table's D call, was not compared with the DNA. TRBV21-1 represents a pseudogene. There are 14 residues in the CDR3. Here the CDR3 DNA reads TGTGCCAGCAGCAATAAGACAGGGCAAAATGGCTACACCTTC. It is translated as CASSNKTGQNGYTF.

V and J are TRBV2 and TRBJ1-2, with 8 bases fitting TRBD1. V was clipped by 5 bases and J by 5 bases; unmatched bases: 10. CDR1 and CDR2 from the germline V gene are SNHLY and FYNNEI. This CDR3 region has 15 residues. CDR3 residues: CASSREWDRRYGYTF. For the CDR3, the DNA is TGTGCCAGCAGTCGAGAGTGGGACAGGCGTTATGGCTACACCTTC.

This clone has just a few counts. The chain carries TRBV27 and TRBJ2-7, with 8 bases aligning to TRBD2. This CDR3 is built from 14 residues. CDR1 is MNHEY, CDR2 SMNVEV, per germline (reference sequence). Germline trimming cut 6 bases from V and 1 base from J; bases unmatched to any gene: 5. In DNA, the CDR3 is TGTGCCAGCAGGGCACTAGCGGCATCCTACGAGCAGTACTTC. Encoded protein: CASRALAASYEQYF.

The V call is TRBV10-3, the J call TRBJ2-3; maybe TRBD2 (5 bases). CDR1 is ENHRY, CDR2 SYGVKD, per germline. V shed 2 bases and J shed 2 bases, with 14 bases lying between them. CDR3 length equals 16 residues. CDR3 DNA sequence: TGTGCCATCAGTGAGCAAGGAGGTATATACACAGATACGCAGTATTTT. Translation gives CAISEQGGIYTDTQYF.

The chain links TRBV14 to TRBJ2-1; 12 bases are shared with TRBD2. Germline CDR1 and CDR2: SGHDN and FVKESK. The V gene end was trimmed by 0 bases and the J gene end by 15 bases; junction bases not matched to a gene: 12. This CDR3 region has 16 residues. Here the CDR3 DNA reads TGTGCCAGCAGCCAAGATCTAGCGGGAGGGCCTAGGTCGGCGTTCTTC. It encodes CASSQDLAGGPRSAFF.

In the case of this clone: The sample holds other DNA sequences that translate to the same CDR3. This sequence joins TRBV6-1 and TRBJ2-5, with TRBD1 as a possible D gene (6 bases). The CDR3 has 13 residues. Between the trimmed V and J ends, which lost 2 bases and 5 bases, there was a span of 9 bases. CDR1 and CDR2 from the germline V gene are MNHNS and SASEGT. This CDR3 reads CASSEQGRETQYF. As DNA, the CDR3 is TGTGCCAGCAGTGAACAGGGGCGGGAGACCCAGTACTTC.

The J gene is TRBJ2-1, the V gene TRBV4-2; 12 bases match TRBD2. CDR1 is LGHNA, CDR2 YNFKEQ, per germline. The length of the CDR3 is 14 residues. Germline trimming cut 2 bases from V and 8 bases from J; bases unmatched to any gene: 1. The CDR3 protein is CASSQWTSGDEQFF. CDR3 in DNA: TGTGCCAGCAGCCAATGGACTAGCGGGGATGAGCAGTTCTTC.

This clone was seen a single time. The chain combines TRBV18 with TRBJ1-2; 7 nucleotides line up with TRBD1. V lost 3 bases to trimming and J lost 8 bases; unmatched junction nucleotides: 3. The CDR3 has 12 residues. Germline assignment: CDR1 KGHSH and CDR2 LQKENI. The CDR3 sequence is CASSPTGEGYTF. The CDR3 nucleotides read TGTGCCAGCTCACCTACAGGGGAGGGCTACACCTTC.

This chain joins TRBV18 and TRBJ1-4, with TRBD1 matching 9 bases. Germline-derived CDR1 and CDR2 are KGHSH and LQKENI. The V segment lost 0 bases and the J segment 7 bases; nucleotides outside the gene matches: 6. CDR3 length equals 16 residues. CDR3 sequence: CASSPPGTGIIEKLFF. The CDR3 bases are TGTGCCAGCTCACCACCGGGGACAGGGATTATTGAAAAACTGTTTTTT.

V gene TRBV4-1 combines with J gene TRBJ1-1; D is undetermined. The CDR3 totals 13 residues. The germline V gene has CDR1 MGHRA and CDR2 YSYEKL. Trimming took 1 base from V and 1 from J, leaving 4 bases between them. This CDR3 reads CASSQVRNTEAFF. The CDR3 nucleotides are TGCGCCAGCAGCCAAGTCAGGAACACTGAAGCTTTCTTT.

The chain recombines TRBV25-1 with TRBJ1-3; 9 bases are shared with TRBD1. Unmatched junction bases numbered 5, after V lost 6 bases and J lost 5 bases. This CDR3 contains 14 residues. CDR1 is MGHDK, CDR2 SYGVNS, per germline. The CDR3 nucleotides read TGTGCCAGCAGGGAGACAGGGGGTCGAAACACCATATATTTT. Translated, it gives CASRETGGRNTIYF.

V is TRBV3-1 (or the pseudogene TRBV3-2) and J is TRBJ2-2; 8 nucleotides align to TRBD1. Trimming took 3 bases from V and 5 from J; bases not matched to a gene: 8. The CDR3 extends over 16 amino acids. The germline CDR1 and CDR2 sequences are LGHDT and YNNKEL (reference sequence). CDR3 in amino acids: CASSQRGGTGTGELFF. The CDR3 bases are TGTGCCAGCAGCCAGAGGGGCGGGACAGGAACCGGGGAGCTGTTTTTT.

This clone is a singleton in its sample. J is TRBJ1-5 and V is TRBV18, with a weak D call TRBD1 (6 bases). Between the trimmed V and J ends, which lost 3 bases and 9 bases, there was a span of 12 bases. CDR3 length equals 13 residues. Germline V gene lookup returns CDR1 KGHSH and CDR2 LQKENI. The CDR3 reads CASSPDSSSPQHF. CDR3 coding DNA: TGTGCCAGCTCACCGGACAGTTCGTCGCCCCAGCATTTT.

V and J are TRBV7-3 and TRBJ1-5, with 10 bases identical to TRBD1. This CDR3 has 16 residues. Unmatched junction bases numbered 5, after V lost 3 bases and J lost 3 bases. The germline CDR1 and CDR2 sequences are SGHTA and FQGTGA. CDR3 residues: CASSFRTGGINQPQHF. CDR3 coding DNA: TGTGCCAGCAGCTTTAGGACAGGGGGGATCAATCAGCCCCAGCATTTT.

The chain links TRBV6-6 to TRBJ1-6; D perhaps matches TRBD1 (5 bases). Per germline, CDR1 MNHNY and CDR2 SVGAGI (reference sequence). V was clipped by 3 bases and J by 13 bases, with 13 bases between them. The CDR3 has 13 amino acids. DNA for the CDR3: TGTGCCAGCAGTTATAAGGACACCGATCCCCTCCACTTT. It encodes CASSYKDTDPLHF.

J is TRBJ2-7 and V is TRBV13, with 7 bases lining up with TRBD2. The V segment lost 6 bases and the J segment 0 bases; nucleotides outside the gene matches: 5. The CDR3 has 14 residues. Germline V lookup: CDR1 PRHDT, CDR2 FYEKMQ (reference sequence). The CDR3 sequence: CASRPAGSSYEQYF. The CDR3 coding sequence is TGTGCCAGCAGACCAGCGGGATCCTCCTACGAGCAGTACTTC.

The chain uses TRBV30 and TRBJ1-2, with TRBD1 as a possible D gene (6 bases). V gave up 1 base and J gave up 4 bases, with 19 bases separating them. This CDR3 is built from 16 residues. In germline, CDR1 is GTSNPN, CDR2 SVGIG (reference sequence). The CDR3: CAWSDEAGAAFYGYTF. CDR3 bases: TGTGCCTGGAGTGATGAAGCAGGGGCCGCTTTCTATGGCTACACCTTC.

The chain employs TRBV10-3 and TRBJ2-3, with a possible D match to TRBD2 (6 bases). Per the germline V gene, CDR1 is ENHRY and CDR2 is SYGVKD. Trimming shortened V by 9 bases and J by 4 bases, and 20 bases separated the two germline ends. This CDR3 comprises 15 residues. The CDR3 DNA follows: TGTGCCATTGGTATAACGGCGGGATTGGCAGATACGCAGTATTTT. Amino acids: CAIGITAGLADTQYF.

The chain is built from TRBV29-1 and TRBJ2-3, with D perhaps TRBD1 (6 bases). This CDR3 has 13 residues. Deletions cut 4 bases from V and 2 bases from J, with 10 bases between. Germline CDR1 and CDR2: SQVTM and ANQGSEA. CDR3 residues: CSVGGHLTDTQYF. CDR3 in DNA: TGCAGCGTTGGGGGACACCTCACAGATACGCAGTATTTT.